One sample yielded the 14 T cell receptor beta chains listed below, sequenced in a study of blood T cell repertoires in COVID-19. Sequenced by immunoSEQ multiplex PCR; TCRdb stores in-frame clones only, minus some. Here the sample spans over 80,000 clones, around nine tenths being singletons. The sequencing input was peripheral blood. The receptors were gathered from a man older than 75 with active or convalescent COVID-19.

This rearrangement joins TRBV15 to TRBJ2-1, with D possibly matching TRBD2 (5 bases). Trimming took off 7 bases at V and 4 bases at J, with 17 bases between the two ends. This CDR3 region has 15 residues. Germline-derived CDR1 and CDR2 are LNHNV and YYDKDF (reference sequence). The CDR3 region is CATTLVIAPYNEQFF. As DNA, the CDR3 is TGTGCCACCACCCTGGTGATAGCGCCATACAATGAGCAGTTCTTC.

This clone was counted between two and nine times. The chain couples TRBV9 to TRBJ2-1; perhaps TRBD2 as D (5 bases). Trimming shortened V by 4 bases and J by 0 bases, and 11 bases separated the two germline ends. The CDR3 loop spans 15 amino acids. The germline gives CDR1 SGDLS, CDR2 YYNGEE. The chain's CDR3 is CASSSLGSSYNEQFF. As DNA, the CDR3 is TGTGCCAGCAGCTCATTGGGGAGCTCCTACAATGAGCAGTTCTTC.

The gene calls are TRBV18 and TRBJ2-1; TRBD2 matches at 10 bases. This CDR3 has 17 residues. Germline CDR1 KGHSH, CDR2 LQKENI. V shed 0 bases, J shed 5 bases, and the junction held 7 bases outside the gene matches. The CDR3 reads CASSPPLAGVGDNEQFF. The CDR3 nucleotides are TGTGCCAGCTCACCACCTCTAGCGGGAGTAGGAGACAATGAGCAGTTCTTC.

This chain links TRBV4-1 with TRBJ1-3; tentatively, D is TRBD1 (6 bases). Trimming stripped 0 bases from V and 0 bases from J, with 6 bases between. This CDR3 has 15 amino acids. Germline V lookup: CDR1 MGHRA, CDR2 YSYEKL. CDR3: CASSQETGSGNTIYF. In DNA form, the CDR3 reads TGCGCCAGCAGCCAAGAGACAGGCTCTGGAAACACCATATATTTT.

This chain's CDR3 is CAWSFGGASPYEQYF. DNA of the CDR3: TGTGCCTGGAGTTTTGGCGGGGCCTCCCCCTACGAGCAGTACTTC. The V call is TRBV30, the J call TRBJ2-7; maybe TRBD2 (6 bases). V lost 2 bases, J lost 2 bases, and 16 bases lay in between. Looked up from germline, CDR1 is GTSNPN and CDR2 is SVGIG (reference sequence). The CDR3 sequence is 15 residues long.

The V and J genes are TRBV2 and TRBJ1-4; D unresolved. Germline assignment: CDR1 SNHLY and CDR2 FYNNEI. This CDR3 comprises 15 residues. V lost 3 bases to trimming and J lost 10 bases, with 18 bases between them. DNA of the CDR3: TGTGCCAGCAGTGATTTGTCCCGGGTTCAGAGAAAACTGTTTTTT. This encodes CASSDLSRVQRKLFF.

V gene TRBV4-1 combines with J gene TRBJ1-6; D uncertain. The CDR3 extends over 14 amino acids. The germline V and J ends were trimmed by 1 base and 7 bases, with 8 bases remaining between them. The V gene's germline CDR1 is MGHRA and CDR2 YSYEKL. The CDR3 loop reads CASSQALENSPLHF. The CDR3 DNA is TGCGCCAGCAGCCAAGCTCTGGAGAATTCACCCCTCCACTTT.

The chain recombines TRBV18 with TRBJ2-7; TRBD2 matches at 10 bases. Germline V lookup: CDR1 KGHSH, CDR2 LQKENI. The CDR3 is made up of 16 amino acids. V trimming: 2 bases; J trimming: 4 bases; junction bases outside the gene matches: 8. As DNA, the CDR3 is TGTGCCAGCTCACCAGAGAGGGCTAGCGGGAGTTACGAGCAGTACTTC. Protein: CASSPERASGSYEQYF.

This clone was detected once. The chain has TRBV6-6 and TRBJ1-2; D possibly corresponds to TRBD1 (6 bases). Germline lookup yields CDR1 MNHNY and CDR2 SVGAGI (reference sequence). The ends were cut back, 6 bases at V and 6 bases at J, with 14 bases in the middle. The CDR3 totals 13 residues. The CDR3 region has the DNA TGTGCCAGCAGCCGTCTACAGGGTAATGGCTACACCTTC. Translation: CASSRLQGNGYTF.

The V gene is TRBV19, the J gene TRBJ1-4, with D tentatively TRBD1 (6 bases). The CDR3 consists of 16 residues. V lost 3 bases to trimming and J lost 4 bases, with 15 bases between them. In germline, CDR1 is LNHDA, CDR2 SQIVND (reference sequence). DNA of the CDR3: TGTGCCAGTAGTATTGAGACAGGTCAACTTAATGAAAAACTGTTTTTT. It is translated as CASSIETGQLNEKLFF. Combining the CDR3 with reference TRBV19 and TRBJ1-4 gives the whole variable domain DGGITQSPKYLFRKEGQNVTLSCEQNLNHDAMYWYRQDPGQGLRLIYYSQIVNDFQKGDIAEGYSVSREKKESFPLTVTSAQKNPTAFYLCASSIETGQLNEKLFFGSGTQLSVL.

V is TRBV11-2 and J is TRBJ1-1, with 11 bases matching TRBD1. CDR3 size: 16 residues. Germline CDR1 is SGHAT and CDR2 is FQNNGV. V lost 1 base to trimming and J lost 6 bases; unmatched junction nucleotides: 7. The CDR3 here is CASSLVGGQGGPEAFF. CDR3 nucleotides: TGTGCCAGCAGCTTAGTGGGGGGACAGGGGGGACCTGAAGCTTTCTTT.

This rearrangement joins TRBV28 to TRBJ2-7; no clear D gene. Germline-derived CDR1 and CDR2 are MDHEN and SYDVKM. The CDR3 loop spans 13 amino acids. Trimming pared 2 bases from V and 3 bases from J, leaving 8 bases between. CDR3 protein: CASSLGQDYEQYF. DNA for the CDR3: TGTGCCAGCAGTTTAGGGCAGGACTACGAGCAGTACTTC.

The CDR3 bases are TGTGCCAGCAGTTTACGTGACGGGGAATACTTC. Amino acid sequence: CASSLRDGEYF. V is TRBV28 and J is TRBJ2-7; possible D gene TRBD2, 5 bases. The germline gives CDR1 MDHEN, CDR2 SYDVKM. The CDR3 has 11 residues. V was clipped by 2 bases and J by 13 bases, with 12 bases between them.

The V and J genes are TRBV9 and TRBJ2-7; 8 bases agree with TRBD1. From germline, CDR1 is SGDLS and CDR2 YYNGEE. The CDR3 has 16 residues. Trimming removed 3 bases from V and 9 bases from J; junction bases left unmatched: 17. The DNA of the CDR3 is TGTGCCAGCAGCGAGCCCCCAAAACCGGACAGGGAAGGGCAGTACTTC. As protein: CASSEPPKPDREGQYF.